This T cell receptor (beta chain) originates from a study of T cell responses to AZD1222 COVID-19 vaccine (dated by TCRdb to the early 2020s). In the study overall: AZD1222 recipients whose second dose came at about 4 weeks and those whose second dose came at about 12 weeks were combined into one group, since spike-specific TCR depth and breadth did not differ between the two schedules. Trial participants were enrolled into age subgroups of 18-55, 56-69 and 70-plus years, which contained 148, 28 and 57 TCR-sequenced participants, respectively. A total of about 250 trial participants underwent TCR sequencing, of whom roughly 210 had received two doses of AZD1222 and about 26 had received two doses of the MenACWY control vaccine. The paper's findings and limits, for the study overall: The 56-69-year group was small, and its depth increase did not reach significance, likely because of low power. A significant rise in spike-specific TCR breadth and depth was observed after two AZD1222 doses relative to day 0 and relative to MenACWY recipients. Because no day 14 peak-response samples were available, the repertoires could be characterized only after the peak T cell response. Only a handful of AZD1222 recipients were SARS-CoV-2 seropositive at baseline, limiting conclusions about previously exposed vaccinees. Vaccine-associated CD4 TCRs spanned the whole spike protein, with dominant responses in regions 160-218 and 743-854. Participants were mostly white British, with more females than males. The authors suggested clonal diversity may have been underestimated. Nearly half of unique spike-specific TCRs reportedly recognized epitopes outside regions mutated in the B.1.351 and B.1.1.7 variants.

Based on the germline V gene, the CDR1 and CDR2 sequences are SGHRS and YFSETQ. The V end loses 0 bases and the J end loses 1 base, and a stretch of 16 bases separates them. Inclusive of the bounding cysteine and phenylalanine, the CDR3 is 17 residues long. This entry keeps only the CDR3 DNA: 51 bases, framed from base 1. The CDR3 regions of human TCRbeta chains were analyzed by immunosequencing. As for the authors' bioinformatics: Repertoire TCRs were matched against a reference library of SARS-CoV-2-specific TCRs generated with the MIRA antigen-specificity platform. Breadth was defined as the fraction of unique TCRs that were SARS-CoV-2-associated, and depth was defined as the fraction of total T cells that were SARS-CoV-2-associated. Using the MIRA data, each spike-specific TCR was mapped to the spike region that the TCR reacts to and placed in a CD4 or CD8 class. Log10-transformed breadth and depth values were compared by one-way ANOVA with Sidak's multiple comparisons tests. Drawn from immuneACCESS, this table holds only the in-frame rearrangements with V and J called that TCRdb kept. Clones are partly lost; checked studies trace under half to an unresolved V gene and leave the rest unexplained. The V and J calls and clone size come from that table; D and trimming were worked out from the DNA. In all, the sample holds 130,000 to 150,000 clones, and around 89% of those were seen once. The leading ten clones occupy roughly 16% of the sample.

For this clone: Its binding antigen is unknown. One base away there is no much larger clone; base qualities are not given.

Per the publication, the time point label means: baseline before first vaccination. Samples from vaccinated people were obtained from the UK trials COV001 and COV002, which included a single-blind randomized controlled phase 2/3 trial of AZD1222 (ChAdOx1 nCoV-19) in healthy adults. Trial participant PBMC samples were collected at day 0 and day 28 after the second dose for TCRbeta chain sequencing. The clonotype originates from an adult in good health. The V gene is TRBV5-1 and the J gene is TRBJ1-1; too little of a D gene remains to name it. The sequenced sample was peripheral blood, obtained on day 0 of AZD1222 vaccination. The CDR3 here reads CASSLAVEGRRNTEAFF. In nucleotide form, the sequence is TGCGCCAGCAGCTTGGCGGTTGAGGGAAGGAGGAACACTGAAGCTTTCTTT.